Below, 14 T cell receptor beta chains from the same sample are listed, as sequenced in a study of response to subunit inactivated influenza vaccine. TCRdb fed the RT-PCR reads into MiXCR, producing one record per CDR3 protein. The data show more than 400,000 distinct CDR3 sequences, with approximately 11% seen just once and approximately 12% held by the top ten. The specimen was PBMCs from blood, collected 45 days after vaccination. The origin of the receptors is a man aged 45-60 years who received an inactivated influenza vaccine.

The sample holds many counts of this clonotype. J is TRBJ1-5 and V is TRBV12-3 or TRBV12-4; no clear D gene. The CDR3 contains 14 residues. The V end was cut by 2 bases, the J end by 0 bases, with 5 bases between. CDR3 sequence: CASSLSNSNQPQHF. The CDR3 DNA reads TGTGCCAGCAGTTTATCTAATAGCAATCAGCCCCAGCATTTT.

The V call is TRBV7-9, the J call TRBJ2-1; D unresolved. The CDR3 loop spans 13 amino acids. Trimming left V 2 bases short and J 8 bases short, with 10 bases between. CDR1 and CDR2 (germline): SEHNR, FQNEAQ (reference sequence). In DNA form, the CDR3 reads TGTGCCAGCAGCTTAAAGGGTTCGCATGAGCAGTTCTTC. It is translated as CASSLKGSHEQFF.

This clonotype was observed a handful of times. The CDR3 protein is CASSYYGGPSTDTQYF. CDR3 DNA sequence: TGTGCCAGCAGCTATTATGGAGGCCCTAGCACAGATACGCAGTATTTT. V gene TRBV7-9 combines with J gene TRBJ2-3; possibly TRBD2 for D (5 bases). The CDR3 is 16 residues long. The V gene lost 4 bases and the J gene lost 0 bases, with 14 bases spanning the gap. Germline CDR1 and CDR2: SEHNR and FQNEAQ (reference sequence).

This clonotype was counted a few times. This rearrangement joins TRBV29-1 to TRBJ2-5; TRBD1 aligns across 7 bases. With V trimmed by 2 bases and J by 5 bases, 11 bases remained unmatched. The germline V gene has CDR1 SQVTM and CDR2 ANQGSEA. This CDR3 is built from 15 residues. The CDR3 DNA reads TGCAGCGTTGAATTCATACAGGGGTTCTCGGAGACCCAGTACTTC. It translates to CSVEFIQGFSETQYF. Based on the CDR3 plus reference TRBV29-1 and TRBJ2-5, the full variable domain is SAVISQKPSRDICQRGTSLTIQCQVDSQVTMMFWYRQQPGQSLTLIATANQGSEATYESGFVIDKFPISRPNLTFSTLTVSNMSPEDSSIYLCSVEFIQGFSETQYFGPGTRLLVL.

This clonotype was detected ten times or more. V gene TRBV12-3 or TRBV12-4 combines with J gene TRBJ2-7, with 8 bases aligning to TRBD2. This CDR3 has 14 residues. J was trimmed by 1 base and V by 6 bases; bases with no gene match: 5. In DNA, the CDR3 is TGTGCCAGCAGCCACAGACTAGCGTCCTACGAGCAGTACTTC. This translates into CASSHRLASYEQYF.

This chain connects TRBV28 to TRBJ2-7; 7 nucleotides line up with TRBD1. The CDR3 runs to 16 residues. Germline V gene lookup returns CDR1 MDHEN and CDR2 SYDVKM. Trimming took 4 bases from V and 1 from J; bases not matched to a gene: 10. The chain's CDR3 is CASSSASWTGSYEQYF. The CDR3 coding sequence is TGTGCCAGCAGTTCCGCCAGTTGGACAGGTTCCTACGAGCAGTACTTC.

This clonotype has ten or more counts. V gene TRBV7-9 combines with J gene TRBJ1-2; TRBD1 matches 8 bases. The CDR3 sequence is 14 residues long. With 5 bases clipped from V and 4 bases from J, the junction kept 6 bases outside the gene matches. The germline CDR1 and CDR2 sequences are SEHNR and FQNEAQ (reference sequence). This chain's CDR3 is CASSGSGTGYGYTF. The CDR3 DNA sequence: TGTGCCAGCAGCGGATCCGGGACAGGCTATGGCTACACCTTC. The whole variable domain, remainder taken from reference TRBV7-9 and TRBJ1-2, is DTGVSQNPRHKITKRGQNVTFRCDPISEHNRLYWYRQTLGQGPEFLTYFQNEAQLEKSRLLSDRFSAERPKGSFSTLEIQRTEQGDSAMYLCASSGSGTGYGYTFGSGTRLTVV.

This clonotype was counted between two and nine times. The V and J genes are TRBV5-1 and TRBJ2-1, with 13 bases matching TRBD2. The CDR3 totals 18 residues. Trimming at V came to 4 bases and at J to 8 bases, leaving 15 bases not matched to a gene. Germline CDR1 and CDR2: SGHRS and YFSETQ. The CDR3, as DNA: TGCGCCAGCAGCCCTACTAGCGGGGGGGCCATGTTAAAAGATGAGCAGTTCTTC. It encodes CASSPTSGGAMLKDEQFF.

In this sample, this clonotype turned up a few times. The chain couples TRBV7-2 to TRBJ2-7; 8 bases line up with TRBD2. Germline assignment: CDR1 SGHTA and CDR2 FQGNSA. The V segment lost 5 bases and the J segment 0 bases; nucleotides outside the gene matches: 6. The CDR3 is 15 residues long. The DNA for the CDR3 is TGTGCCAGCAGCATGACTAGCGTTAGCTCCTACGAGCAGTACTTC. This sequence encodes CASSMTSVSSYEQYF.

This clonotype was observed a few times. DNA of the CDR3: TGCAGTGCCCTCTGGGGGGGGGAGACCCAGTACTTC. Its protein product is CSALWGGETQYF. The chain combines TRBV20-1 with TRBJ2-5; 7 bases map to TRBD2. Germline CDR1 and CDR2: DFQATT and SNEGSKA (reference sequence). The V segment lost 6 bases and the J segment 5 bases; nucleotides outside the gene matches: 6. CDR3 size: 12 residues.

This clonotype was observed many times. The gene calls are TRBV6-4 and TRBJ2-7, with 10 bases identical to TRBD2. The junction had 11 bases not matched to a gene; V was cut back by 5 bases and J by 4 bases. This CDR3 contains 16 residues. CDR1 is MRHNA, CDR2 SNTAGT, per germline. The CDR3 protein is CASSTPGLALRYEQYF. CDR3 sequence (DNA): TGTGCCAGCAGTACCCCGGGACTAGCGTTAAGGTACGAGCAGTACTTC.

V usage is TRBV4-1 and J usage is TRBJ2-3, with 11 bases aligning to TRBD2. V shed 1 base and J 6 bases; nucleotides not matched to a gene: 12. The CDR3 is made up of 18 amino acids. Germline CDR1 and CDR2: MGHRA and YSYEKL. CDR3 in amino acids: CASSQGARLAGGSDTQYF. The CDR3 bases are TGCGCCAGCAGCCAAGGGGCTCGGCTAGCGGGGGGTTCCGATACGCAGTATTTT.

This clonotype was detected only a few times. V usage is TRBV10-3 and J usage is TRBJ1-2; 11 positions match TRBD1. The CDR3 has 13 amino acids. Germline V gene sequence: CDR1 ENHRY, CDR2 SYGVKD. The trim removed 11 bases at V and 4 bases at J, leaving 6 bases unmatched. The CDR3 loop reads CAAGQGASYGYTF. The DNA for the CDR3 is TGTGCCGCAGGACAGGGGGCTAGCTATGGCTACACCTTC.

This clonotype was seen at least ten times. The chain carries TRBV20-1 and TRBJ2-7; D remains ambiguous. The CDR3 covers 11 residues. With 0 bases removed from V and 5 bases from J, the gap between germline ends came to 5 bases. CDR1 DFQATT and CDR2 SNEGSKA come from the germline V gene (reference sequence). CDR3 bases: TGCAGTGCTAGAGATCAGAACGAGCAGTACTTC. This codes for CSARDQNEQYF.